This TCR beta chain was captured by sequencing in a study of Ad26.COV2.S vaccination and SARS-CoV-2 variants. Findings and caveats of the study: Vaccine recipients had higher spike-specific TCR breadth than placebo recipients.

Remarks on this clone: Its antigen is unknown.

Trimming removed 3 bases from V and 0 bases from J; junction bases left unmatched: 11. The CDR3 is 20 residues long. Germline loops: CDR1 SGHTA, CDR2 FQGTGA. Specified treatment: over 15 received Ad26.COV2.S at low or high dose, single or two shots; several received placebo; per-sample allocation not given. Day 63 after the first vaccine or placebo injection was the time point for sampling. Profiled with immunoSEQ multiplex PCR; TCRdb holds only in-frame clones, not every one. The table includes around 270,000 clones, roughly 85% detected once. The material was peripheral blood, obtained in a trial of Ad26.COV2.S vaccine versus placebo. This TCR was recovered from a person between 18 and 60 years old who received the Ad26.COV2.S COVID-19 vaccine or a placebo. The chain links TRBV7-3 to TRBJ2-6; 10 nucleotides line up with TRBD2. The CDR3 protein is CASSFTNTSGVLSGANVLTF. CDR3 DNA: TGTGCCAGCAGCTTCACTAATACTAGCGGGGTACTCTCTGGGGCCAACGTCCTGACTTTC.